This record covers a single T cell receptor (beta chain). Antigen specificity is unknown. The CDR3 extends over 13 amino acids. CDR1 is SNHLY and CDR2 is FYNNEI in the germline V gene. The trim removed 4 bases at V and 6 bases at J, leaving 3 bases unmatched. This sample stems from a study of Tregs in tolerant kidney transplant recipients. Points from the study as a whole: No direct test of biological reproducibility was done here.

Sequenced by immunoSEQ multiplex PCR; TCRdb stores in-frame clones only, minus some. Altogether 75,000 to 95,000 clones are present, around 90% being singletons, with the ten largest covering 4.7%. This clonotype was obtained from a human donor in good health. Sequencing input: CD8+ T cells from blood. V gene TRBV2 combines with J gene TRBJ1-5; 7 bases match TRBD1. CDR3 coding DNA: TGTGCCAGCAGTGGGGGACAGTTTCAGCCCCAGCATTTT. This codes for CASSGGQFQPQHF.